These 4 T cell receptor beta chains were all obtained from the same sample, sequenced in a study of human CD8 memory T cell subsets. Preparation of the TCR beta libraries relied on UMI-labeled 5' RACE. TCRdb reprocessed the 5' RACE reads and reports one entry per CDR3 protein, with no DNA. In total, the table holds 5,000 to 8,000 distinct CDR3 sequences. Sequencing was done on a sample of CD8+ effector memory T cells (TEM) sorted from PBMCs. As to subset: effector memory CD8 T cells, CCR7- CD45RO+ CD95+. These receptors were obtained from a human donor in good health.

The chain combines TRBV20-1 with TRBJ1-4. CDR1 DFQATT and CDR2 SNEGSKA come from the germline V gene (reference sequence). The CDR3 is 14 residues long. CDR3 protein: CSVWAPRTNEKLFF.

Measured by frequency, this clonotype is medium-sized. This chain links TRBV7-9 with TRBJ2-2; the TRBD2 assignment by TCRdb is unverifiable without DNA. Germline V gene data show CDR1 as SEHNR and CDR2 as FQNEAQ (reference sequence). The CDR3 runs to 17 residues. CDR3 in amino acids: CASSLGTGTANTGELFF.

Its frequency marks this clonotype as medium-sized. The rearrangement joins TRBV4-1 to TRBJ2-7; TCRdb's D gene call, TRBD1, goes unchecked for lack of DNA. The CDR3 runs to 16 residues. Germline CDR1 reads MGHRA; CDR2 reads YSYEKL. CDR3 region: CASSQGIGTGAYEQYF.

This clonotype is identified as medium-sized from frequency. J is TRBJ1-2 and V is TRBV29-1; TCRdb proposes TRBD1, but this gene call is untestable without DNA. The CDR3 has 13 residues. Looked up from germline, CDR1 is SQVTM and CDR2 is ANQGSEA. CDR3 protein: CSAQGGGNYGYTF.